These 21 T cell receptor beta chains share one sample of origin, sequenced in a study of blood T cell repertoires in COVID-19. TCRdb's copy holds only in-frame clones and misses some; the assay was immunoSEQ multiplex PCR. The sample has roughly 29,000 clones; approximately 84% are singletons. Sequencing was carried out using peripheral blood. These receptors were taken from a man older than 75 with active COVID-19.

The chain employs TRBV5-4 and TRBJ1-6; TRBD1 aligns across 7 bases. This CDR3 is 17 amino acids long. The J segment lost 0 bases and the V segment lost 3 bases, leaving 6 bases of the junction unmatched. Germline loops: CDR1 SGHNT, CDR2 YYREEE (reference sequence). CDR3 bases: TGTGCCAGCAGCTCCGGACAGGAGCGCTCCTATAATTCACCCCTCCACTTT. This sequence encodes CASSSGQERSYNSPLHF.

V gene TRBV4-1 combines with J gene TRBJ1-3; 8 nucleotides match TRBD1. The ends lost 4 bases at V and 6 bases at J; junction bases unmatched: 8. In germline, CDR1 is MGHRA, CDR2 YSYEKL. This CDR3 is built from 15 residues. CDR3 in amino acids: CASSRPTDRVNTIYF. In nucleotides, the CDR3 is TGCGCCAGCAGCCGTCCTACGGACAGGGTAAACACCATATATTTT.

J is TRBJ2-6 and V is TRBV3-1 (or the pseudogene TRBV3-2); weak D call: TRBD2 (7 bases). The CDR3 contains 15 residues. V was clipped by 2 bases and J by 4 bases, with 9 bases between them. Germline CDR1 LGHDT, CDR2 YNNKEL (reference sequence). Here the CDR3 reads CASSQRGGGANVLTF. The CDR3 DNA is TGTGCCAGCAGCCAAAGGGGGGGCGGGGCCAACGTCCTGACTTTC.

The gene calls are TRBV6-5 and TRBJ1-5, with 9 bases fitting TRBD1. V was clipped by 5 bases and J by 5 bases; unmatched bases: 7. The CDR3 extends over 15 amino acids. Germline assignment: CDR1 MNHEY and CDR2 SVGAGI. CDR3 nucleotides: TGTGCCAGCAGTCTTGGGACAGGGAAAGATCAGCCCCAGCATTTT. Encoded protein: CASSLGTGKDQPQHF.

This rearrangement joins TRBV12-3 or TRBV12-4 to TRBJ1-1; D is ambiguous. The V and J ends lost 10 bases and 3 bases respectively, with 15 bases between them. CDR3 size: 13 residues. In DNA form, the CDR3 reads TGTGCCATCAATTCGGGGAGGGACACTGAAGCTTTCTTT. It is translated as CAINSGRDTEAFF.

In its sample, this clone was seen a few times. This chain links TRBV10-1 with TRBJ2-2; TRBD1 aligns across 7 bases. Germline CDR1 and CDR2: WNHNN and SYGVQD (reference sequence). After removal of 6 bases from V and 5 bases from J, the junction contained 12 bases not matched to a gene. The CDR3 contains 16 residues. CDR3 DNA sequence: TGCGCCAGCAGCAGACAGGGTGCACAGGGGACCGGGGAGCTGTTTTTT. Protein: CASSRQGAQGTGELFF.

The chain links TRBV4-1 to TRBJ2-5; weak D call: TRBD1 (6 bases). V gave up 0 bases and J gave up 4 bases, with 12 bases separating them. Germline CDR1 reads MGHRA; CDR2 reads YSYEKL. This CDR3 has 15 amino acids. CDR3 sequence: CASSQEPGARETQYF. Written as DNA, the CDR3 is TGCGCCAGCAGCCAAGAGCCAGGGGCGAGAGAGACCCAGTACTTC.

This clone appeared a single time. The chain is built from TRBV5-6 and TRBJ2-5; 12 bases fit TRBD2. CDR3 length: 14 amino acids. CDR1 and CDR2 from the germline V gene are SGHDT and YYEEEE. V lost 4 bases and J lost 5; bases outside the gene matches: 3. The CDR3 spells CASSLAGGRETQYF. The CDR3 DNA reads as TGTGCCAGCAGCCTAGCGGGGGGGCGGGAGACCCAGTACTTC.

The chain uses TRBV11-1 and TRBJ2-3, with 7 bases identical to TRBD2. This CDR3 has 16 amino acids. CDR1 and CDR2 from the germline V gene are SGHAT and FQDESV (reference sequence). Losses at the gene ends were 2 bases for V and 4 bases for J; bases not matched to a gene: 9. CDR3 in amino acids: CASSLFRGRVPDTQYF. The CDR3 nucleotides are TGTGCCAGCAGCTTATTCCGGGGGAGGGTTCCAGATACGCAGTATTTT.

V usage is TRBV23-1 and J usage is TRBJ1-1, with TRBD1 matching 7 bases. TRBV23-1 is reported as an ORF; its role is uncertain. The CDR3 spans 16 residues. Trimming cost V 4 bases and J 2 bases; bases outside gene matches: 10. The CDR3 nucleotides are TGCGCCAGCAGTCTGGACAGGTTTTGGGGAAACACTGAAGCTTTCTTT. It encodes CASSLDRFWGNTEAFF.

The rearrangement joins TRBV19 to TRBJ1-5, with 7 bases that match TRBD1. The CDR3 length is 17 residues. Germline CDR1 LNHDA, CDR2 SQIVND (reference sequence). V was pared by 3 bases and J by 1 base, with 9 bases of the junction left unmatched. The CDR3 loop is CASSIYGTVSSNQPQHF. CDR3 DNA: TGTGCCAGTAGTATCTACGGGACAGTTTCAAGCAATCAGCCCCAGCATTTT.

The rearrangement uses TRBV2 and TRBJ1-2, with a possible D match to TRBD1 (6 bases). This CDR3 region has 18 residues. Germline-derived CDR1 and CDR2 are SNHLY and FYNNEI. The V and J ends lost 5 bases and 0 bases respectively, with 22 bases between them. In DNA, the CDR3 is TGTGCCAGCAGTTTACCGGGACACCTACTCCCCTCTAACTATGGCTACACCTTC. Amino acid sequence: CASSLPGHLLPSNYGYTF.

The V call is TRBV18, the J call TRBJ1-4; D is uncertain. CDR1 is KGHSH and CDR2 is LQKENI in the germline V gene. The CDR3 loop spans 16 amino acids. V was shortened by 2 bases and J by 0 bases, with 10 bases between the two germline ends. In DNA form, the CDR3 reads TGTGCCAGCTCACCAGGTCGGGAGGCAACTAATGAAAAACTGTTTTTT. It encodes CASSPGREATNEKLFF.

The chain uses TRBV3-1 (or the pseudogene TRBV3-2) and TRBJ2-1; TRBD2 aligns across 8 bases. Germline V CDR1 and CDR2: LGHDT, YNNKEL (reference sequence). V was clipped by 0 bases and J by 8 bases; unmatched bases: 6. The CDR3 length is 15 residues. The CDR3 loop is CASSQDLTGGDEQFF. The CDR3 region has the DNA TGTGCCAGCAGCCAAGATCTGACGGGGGGGGATGAGCAGTTCTTC.

This clone was seen only a few times. This sequence joins TRBV30 and TRBJ2-2; TRBD2 might be the D (6 bases). The CDR3 spans 14 residues. V was pared by 1 base and J by 5 bases, with 11 bases between. Looked up from germline, CDR1 is GTSNPN and CDR2 is SVGIG (reference sequence). The DNA of the CDR3 is TGTGCCTGGAGTGCGACTAGGTTAACCGGGGAGCTGTTTTTT. The encoded protein is CAWSATRLTGELFF. The variable domain in full, completed from reference TRBV30 and TRBJ2-2, reads SQTIHQWPATLVQPVGSPLSLECTVEGTSNPNLYWYRQAAGRGLQLLFYSVGIGQISSEVPQNLSASRPQDRQFILSSKKLLLSDSGFYLCAWSATRLTGELFFGEGSRLTVL.

This chain joins TRBV2 and TRBJ2-7; D might be TRBD1 (6 bases). V shed 4 bases and J shed 5 bases, with 12 bases lying between them. CDR1 is SNHLY and CDR2 is FYNNEI in the germline V gene. This CDR3 has 13 residues. In DNA form, the CDR3 reads TGTGCCAGCAGTGCGAGGGGGTCTCACGAGCAGTACTTC. This sequence encodes CASSARGSHEQYF.

The genes are TRBV5-1 and TRBJ2-2, with D unresolved. Trimming took off 3 bases at V and 6 bases at J, with 9 bases between the two ends. This CDR3 comprises 13 residues. CDR1 SGHRS and CDR2 YFSETQ come from the germline V gene. CDR3 loop: CASSSSLAGELFF. CDR3 sequence (DNA): TGCGCCAGCAGCTCCTCCCTTGCCGGGGAGCTGTTTTTT.

The genes are TRBV6-5 and TRBJ2-3, with D perhaps TRBD1 (5 bases). The CDR3 has 14 residues. Germline V gene data show CDR1 as MNHEY and CDR2 as SVGAGI. V was shortened by 7 bases and J by 0 bases, with 11 bases between the two germline ends. The CDR3 bases are TGTGCCAGCAAAAGGGGCCTTAGCACAGATACGCAGTATTTT. This codes for CASKRGLSTDTQYF.

The gene calls are TRBV5-1 and TRBJ2-5, with TRBD2 matching over 12 bases. CDR3 size: 15 residues. Germline V lookup: CDR1 SGHRS, CDR2 YFSETQ. V was clipped by 0 bases and J by 5 bases; unmatched bases: 2. The CDR3 sequence: CASSLDGTSGETQYF. The CDR3 nucleotides read TGCGCCAGCAGCTTGGACGGGACTAGCGGGGAGACCCAGTACTTC.

The J gene is TRBJ2-5, the V gene TRBV5-1; 11 bases are a match to TRBD1. Germline-derived CDR1 and CDR2 are SGHRS and YFSETQ. The CDR3 loop spans 15 amino acids. With 4 bases clipped from V and 1 base from J, the junction kept 3 bases outside the gene matches. CDR3 region: CASSNGTGGQETQYF. DNA for the CDR3: TGCGCCAGCAGCAACGGGACAGGGGGCCAAGAGACCCAGTACTTC.

The J gene is TRBJ2-7, the V gene TRBV7-9, with D possibly matching TRBD2 (6 bases). The CDR3 is 14 residues long. The germline CDR1 and CDR2 sequences are SEHNR and FQNEAQ (reference sequence). V was trimmed by 1 base and J by 2 bases, leaving 9 bases between them. CDR3 coding DNA: TGTGCCAGCAGCTTAGTATCGGGGGCCTACGAGCAGTACTTC. Protein product: CASSLVSGAYEQYF.